Listed below are T cell receptor beta chains from one sample, sequenced in a study of beta chain features in type 1 diabetes. Sequencing used immunoSEQ multiplex PCR; TCRdb keeps in-frame clones, though not all of them. The sample has some 660,000 clones, roughly an eighth seen once. The sequencing input was naive CD4+ T cells from blood. The origin of the receptors is a man aged 18 to 35 with type 1 diabetes. Each CDR3 is given with its conserved first and last residue. The order of the fields is V gene, clone size, D gene, J gene, CDR3 length, CDR3 protein, CDR3 DNA. D genes are given only for firm matches. The size entry is marked missing in some rows and otherwise reads once, few, many or a size class.

TRBV29-1	-	TRBD1	TRBJ1-2	14	CSVVGDRVNYGYTF	TGCAGCGTTGTCGGGGACAGGGTAAACTATGGCTACACCTTC
TRBV30	few	-	TRBJ2-3	15	CAWSGSLGLGDTQYF	TGTGCCTGGAGTGGATCCCTCGGCCTTGGGGATACGCAGTATTTT
TRBV7-9	-	-	TRBJ1-1	16	CASSLATNHMNTEAFF	TGTGCCAGCAGCTTAGCGACAAATCACATGAACACTGAAGCTTTCTTT
TRBV5-1	-	-	TRBJ2-3	12	CASSLGKDTQYF	TGCGCCAGCAGCTTGGGGAAAGATACGCAGTATTTT
TRBV7-2	-	TRBD1	TRBJ2-5	16	CASSLGDRGPQETQYF	TGTGCCAGCAGCTTAGGGGACAGGGGGCCCCAAGAGACCCAGTACTTC
TRBV29-1	few	-	TRBJ2-1	16	CSVENEIPSSYNEQFF	TGCAGCGTTGAAAACGAGATCCCAAGCTCCTACAATGAGCAGTTCTTC
TRBV2	-	-	TRBJ2-5	13	CASSGDSKETQYF	TGTGCCAGCAGTGGTGACAGCAAAGAGACCCAGTACTTC
TRBV9	few	-	TRBJ2-3	15	CASSVFPSQSDTQYF	TGTGCCAGCAGCGTATTCCCCAGTCAGTCAGATACGCAGTATTTT
TRBV2	-	-	TRBJ1-1	14	CASNPRLMNTEAFF	TGTGCCAGCAACCCCCGATTAATGAACACTGAAGCTTTCTTT
TRBV7-3	few	-	TRBJ1-2	12	CASSGGNYGYTF	TGTGCCAGCAGCGGGGGGAACTATGGCTACACCTTC
TRBV2	few	TRBD1	TRBJ2-5	13	CAGRQGVTETQYF	TGTGCCGGTAGACAGGGAGTTACAGAGACCCAGTACTTC
TRBV27	-	TRBD2	TRBJ2-1	18	CASSQIKVTSGTYNEQFF	TGTGCCAGCAGCCAGATAAAAGTGACTAGCGGGACCTACAATGAGCAGTTCTTC
TRBV10-3	few	-	TRBJ2-5	12	CAISARSGTQYF	TGTGCCATCAGTGCAAGGTCTGGGACCCAGTACTTC
TRBV5-8	few	-	TRBJ2-7	13	CASSFDLAYEQYF	TGTGCCAGCAGCTTTGACCTAGCCTACGAGCAGTACTTC
TRBV5-6	-	TRBD2	TRBJ2-1	13	CATLAGRNNEQFF	TGTGCCACCTTAGCGGGACGGAACAATGAGCAGTTCTTC
TRBV11-2	-	-	TRBJ1-2	15	CASSQGESKVYGYTF	TGTGCCAGCAGCCAAGGGGAGTCGAAGGTCTATGGCTACACCTTC
TRBV30	few	-	TRBJ1-2	12	CAWSVTVYGYTF	TGTGCCTGGAGTGTGACGGTCTATGGCTACACCTTC
TRBV5-1	-	-	TRBJ2-3	15	CASSLNRAEVDTQYF	TGCGCCAGCAGCTTGAACAGGGCCGAGGTAGATACGCAGTATTTT
TRBV10-3	-	TRBD1	TRBJ2-1	15	CAISAGTAFQYEQFF	TGTGCCATCAGTGCCGGGACAGCTTTTCAGTATGAGCAGTTCTTC
TRBV7-9	-	-	TRBJ2-1	11	CASSLGSGQFF	TGTGCCAGCAGCTTAGGTTCAGGGCAGTTCTTC
TRBV5-1	few	-	TRBJ2-5	12	CASSFETVYQYF	TGCGCCAGCAGCTTTGAAACTGTCTATCAGTACTTC
TRBV28	-	-	TRBJ2-2	15	CASSPAGWGTGELFF	TGTGCCAGCAGTCCTGCGGGGTGGGGCACCGGGGAGCTGTTTTTT
TRBV7-9	-	-	TRBJ1-1	14	CASSLVEFNTEAFF	TGTGCCAGCAGCTTAGTGGAATTTAACACTGAAGCTTTCTTT
TRBV6-1	-	-	TRBJ2-1	14	CASSEPTRANEQFF	TGTGCCAGCAGTGAGCCCACTCGGGCCAATGAGCAGTTCTTC
TRBV30	-	-	TRBJ2-7	15	CAWILMGRVGAEQYF	TGTGCCTGGATCCTCATGGGTAGGGTGGGCGCCGAGCAGTACTTC
TRBV29-1	few	TRBD1	TRBJ2-5	12	CSVTGVQETQYF	TGCAGCGTTACAGGGGTCCAAGAGACCCAGTACTTC
TRBV7-9	-	-	TRBJ1-3	17	CASSLGLSGETGNTIYF	TGTGCCAGCAGCTTAGGATTGTCGGGGGAAACTGGAAACACCATATATTTT